One sample yielded the 3 T cell receptor beta chains listed below, sequenced in a study of cytomegalovirus exposure and HLA in healthy donors. PCR primers comprised 60 Vbeta and 13 Jbeta primers. Sequencing was performed with immunoSEQ multiplex PCR; in TCRdb, only in-frame clones are kept and a portion is missing. The repertoire holds around 88,000 clones, with around 74% as singletons. Sequences were obtained from PBMCs. These TCRs come from a male donor in good health and CMV-seronegative.

The V gene is TRBV29-1, the J gene TRBJ2-5, with 7 bases that match TRBD2. The CDR3 loop spans 12 amino acids. Germline V gene data show CDR1 as SQVTM and CDR2 as ANQGSEA. The CDR3 DNA follows: TGCAGTGATCGGGGGGTAGGAGAGACCCAGTACTTC. This sequence encodes CSDRGVGETQYF. The full variable domain, rest sourced from reference TRBV29-1 and TRBJ2-5, is SAVISQKPSRDICQRGTSLTIQCQVDSQVTMMFWYRQQPGQSLTLIATANQGSEATYESGFVIDKFPISRPNLTFSTLTVSNMSPEDSSIYLCSDRGVGETQYFGPGTRLLVL.

The chain recombines TRBV7-8 with TRBJ2-5, with D unclear. Deletions cut 5 bases from V and 10 bases from J, with 11 bases between. CDR3 length: 11 residues. Germline values: CDR1 SGHVS, CDR2 FQNEAQ. Written as DNA, the CDR3 is TGTGCCAGCAGCCCTCTAGGAATCCAGTACTTC. It yields the protein CASSPLGIQYF.

This clone appeared a few times. The chain links TRBV2 to TRBJ1-1; D gene uncertain. Trimming left V 7 bases short and J 5 bases short, with 17 bases between. Germline assignment: CDR1 SNHLY and CDR2 FYNNEI. The CDR3 runs 14 residues. Here the CDR3 reads CASTSLTAGTEAFF. DNA of the CDR3: TGTGCCAGCACATCACTAACAGCGGGGACTGAAGCTTTCTTT.